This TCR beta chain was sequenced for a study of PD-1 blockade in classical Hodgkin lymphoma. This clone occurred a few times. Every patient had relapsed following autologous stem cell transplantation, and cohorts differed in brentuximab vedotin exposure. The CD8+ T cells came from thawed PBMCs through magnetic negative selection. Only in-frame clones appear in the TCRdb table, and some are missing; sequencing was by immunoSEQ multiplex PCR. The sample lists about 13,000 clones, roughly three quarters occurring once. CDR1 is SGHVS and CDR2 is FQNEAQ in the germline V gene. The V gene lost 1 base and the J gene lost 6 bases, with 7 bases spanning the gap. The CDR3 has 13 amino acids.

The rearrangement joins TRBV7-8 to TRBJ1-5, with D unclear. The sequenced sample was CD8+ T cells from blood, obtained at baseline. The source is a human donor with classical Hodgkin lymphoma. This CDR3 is CASSLEPGQPQHF. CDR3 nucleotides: TGTGCCAGCAGCTTAGAGCCCGGTCAGCCCCAGCATTTT.